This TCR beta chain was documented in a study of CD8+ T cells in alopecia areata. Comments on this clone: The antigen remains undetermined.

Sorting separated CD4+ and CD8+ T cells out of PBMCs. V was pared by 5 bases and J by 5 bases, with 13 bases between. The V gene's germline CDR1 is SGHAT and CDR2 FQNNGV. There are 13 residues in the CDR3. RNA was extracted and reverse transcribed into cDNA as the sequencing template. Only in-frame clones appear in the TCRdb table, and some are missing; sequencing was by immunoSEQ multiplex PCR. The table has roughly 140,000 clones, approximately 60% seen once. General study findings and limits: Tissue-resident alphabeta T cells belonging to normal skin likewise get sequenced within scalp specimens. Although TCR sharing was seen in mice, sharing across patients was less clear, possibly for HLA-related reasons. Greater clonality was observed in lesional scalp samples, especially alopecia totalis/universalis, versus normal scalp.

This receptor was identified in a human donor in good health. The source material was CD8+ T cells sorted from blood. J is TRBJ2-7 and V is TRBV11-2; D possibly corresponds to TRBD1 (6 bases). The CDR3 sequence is CASSPGRTDEQYF. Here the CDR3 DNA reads TGTGCCAGCAGCCCCGGTCGGACAGACGAGCAGTACTTC.